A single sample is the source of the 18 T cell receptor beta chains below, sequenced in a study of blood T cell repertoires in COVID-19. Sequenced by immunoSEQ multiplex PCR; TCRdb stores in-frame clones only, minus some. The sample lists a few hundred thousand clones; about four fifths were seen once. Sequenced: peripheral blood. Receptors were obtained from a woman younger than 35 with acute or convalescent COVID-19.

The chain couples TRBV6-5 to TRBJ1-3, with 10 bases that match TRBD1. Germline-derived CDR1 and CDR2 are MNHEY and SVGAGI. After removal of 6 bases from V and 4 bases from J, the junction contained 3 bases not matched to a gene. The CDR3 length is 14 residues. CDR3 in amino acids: CASRDRGSGNTIYF. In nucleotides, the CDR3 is TGTGCCAGCAGGGACAGGGGGTCAGGAAACACCATATATTTT.

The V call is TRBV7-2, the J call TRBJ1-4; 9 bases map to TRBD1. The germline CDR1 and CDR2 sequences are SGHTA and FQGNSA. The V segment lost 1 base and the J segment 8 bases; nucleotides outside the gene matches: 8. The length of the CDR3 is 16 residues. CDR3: CASSLGPGTGYEKLFF. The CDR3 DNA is TGTGCCAGCAGCTTAGGGCCCGGGACAGGGTACGAAAAACTGTTTTTT.

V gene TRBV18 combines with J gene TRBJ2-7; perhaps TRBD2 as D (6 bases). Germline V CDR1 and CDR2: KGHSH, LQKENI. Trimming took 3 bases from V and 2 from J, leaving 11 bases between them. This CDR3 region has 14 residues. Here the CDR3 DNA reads TGTGCCAGCTCACCGGGCGGGGTCCCCTACGAGCAGTACTTC. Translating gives CASSPGGVPYEQYF.

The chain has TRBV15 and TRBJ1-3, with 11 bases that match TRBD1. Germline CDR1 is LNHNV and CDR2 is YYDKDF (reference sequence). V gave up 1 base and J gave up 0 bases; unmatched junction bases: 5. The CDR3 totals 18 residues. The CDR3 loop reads CATSRAGQGGDSGNTIYF. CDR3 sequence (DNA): TGTGCCACCAGCAGAGCGGGACAGGGGGGAGACTCTGGAAACACCATATATTTT.

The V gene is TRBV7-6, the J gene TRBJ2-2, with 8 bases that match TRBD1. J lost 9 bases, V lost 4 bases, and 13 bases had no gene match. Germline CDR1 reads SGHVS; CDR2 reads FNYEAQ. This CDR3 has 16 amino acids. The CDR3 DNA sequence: TGTGCCAGCAGCTCCTCGACAGGGGACGAGGCGTGGGAGCTGTTTTTT. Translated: CASSSSTGDEAWELFF.

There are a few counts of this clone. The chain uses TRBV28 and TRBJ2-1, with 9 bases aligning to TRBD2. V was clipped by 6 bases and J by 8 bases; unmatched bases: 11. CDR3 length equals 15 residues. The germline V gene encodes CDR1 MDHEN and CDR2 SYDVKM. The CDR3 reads CASRASAGGGDEQFF. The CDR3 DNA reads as TGTGCCAGCAGGGCTTCGGCGGGAGGGGGGGATGAGCAGTTCTTC.

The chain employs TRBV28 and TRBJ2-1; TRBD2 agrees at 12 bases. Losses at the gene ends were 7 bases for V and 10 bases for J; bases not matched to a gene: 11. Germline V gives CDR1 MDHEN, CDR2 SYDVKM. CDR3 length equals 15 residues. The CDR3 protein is CASTTPTSGSGEQFF. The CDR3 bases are TGTGCCAGCACCACCCCGACTAGCGGGAGCGGCGAGCAGTTCTTC.

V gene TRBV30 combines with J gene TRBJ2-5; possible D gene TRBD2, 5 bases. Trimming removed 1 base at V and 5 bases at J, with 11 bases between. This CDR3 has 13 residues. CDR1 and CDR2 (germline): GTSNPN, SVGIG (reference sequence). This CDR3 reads CAWSGGSGETQYF. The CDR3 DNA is TGTGCCTGGAGTGGGGGAAGCGGCGAGACCCAGTACTTC.

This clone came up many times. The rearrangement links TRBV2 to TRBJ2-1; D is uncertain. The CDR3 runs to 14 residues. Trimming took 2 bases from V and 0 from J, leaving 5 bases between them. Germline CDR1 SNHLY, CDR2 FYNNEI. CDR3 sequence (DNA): TGTGCCAGCAGTGAAACCAGCTCCTACAATGAGCAGTTCTTC. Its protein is CASSETSSYNEQFF.

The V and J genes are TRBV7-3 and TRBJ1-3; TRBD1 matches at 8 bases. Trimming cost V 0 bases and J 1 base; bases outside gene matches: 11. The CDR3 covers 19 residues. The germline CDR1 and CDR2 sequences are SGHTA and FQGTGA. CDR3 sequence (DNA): TGTGCCAGCAGCTTAACGTTCGGACAGGGCCGCCCTTCTGGAAACACCATATATTTT. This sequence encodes CASSLTFGQGRPSGNTIYF.

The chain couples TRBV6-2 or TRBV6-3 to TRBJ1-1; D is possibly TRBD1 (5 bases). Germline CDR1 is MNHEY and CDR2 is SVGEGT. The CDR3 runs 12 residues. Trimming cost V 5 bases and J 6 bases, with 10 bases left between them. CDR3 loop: CASSPDSSEAFF. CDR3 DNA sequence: TGTGCCAGCAGTCCCGACAGCTCTGAAGCTTTCTTT.

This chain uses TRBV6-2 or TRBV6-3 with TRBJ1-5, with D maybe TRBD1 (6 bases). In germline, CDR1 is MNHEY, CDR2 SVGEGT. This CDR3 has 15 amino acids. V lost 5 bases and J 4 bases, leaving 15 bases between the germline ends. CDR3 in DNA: TGTGCCAGCAGTAGGGGGGGGGCCGTTAATCAGCCCCAGCATTTT. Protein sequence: CASSRGGAVNQPQHF.

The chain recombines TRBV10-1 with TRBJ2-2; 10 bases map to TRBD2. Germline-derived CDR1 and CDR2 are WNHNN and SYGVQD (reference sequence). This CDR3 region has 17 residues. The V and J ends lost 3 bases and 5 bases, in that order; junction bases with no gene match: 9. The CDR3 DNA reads TGCGCCAGCAGTGACGGGTCAGCGGGAGGGTATACCGGGGAGCTGTTTTTT. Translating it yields CASSDGSAGGYTGELFF.

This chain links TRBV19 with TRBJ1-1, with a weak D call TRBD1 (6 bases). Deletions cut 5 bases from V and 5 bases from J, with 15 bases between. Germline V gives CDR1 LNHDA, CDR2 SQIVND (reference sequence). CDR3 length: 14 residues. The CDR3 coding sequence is TGTGCCAGTAGTCTAACAGGGTTTCGAACTGAAGCTTTCTTT. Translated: CASSLTGFRTEAFF.

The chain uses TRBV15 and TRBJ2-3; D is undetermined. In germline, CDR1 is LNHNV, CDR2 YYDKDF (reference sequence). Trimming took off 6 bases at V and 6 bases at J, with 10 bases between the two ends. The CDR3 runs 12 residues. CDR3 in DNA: TGTGCCACCAGGGAGAACGAGGATACGCAGTATTTT. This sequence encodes CATRENEDTQYF.

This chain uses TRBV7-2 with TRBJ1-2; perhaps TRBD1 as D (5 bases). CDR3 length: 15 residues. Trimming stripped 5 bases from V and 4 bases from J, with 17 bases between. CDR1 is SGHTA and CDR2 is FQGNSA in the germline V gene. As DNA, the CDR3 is TGTGCCAGCAGCCCTTGGGGCACCCTTGGCTATGGCTACACCTTC. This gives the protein CASSPWGTLGYGYTF.

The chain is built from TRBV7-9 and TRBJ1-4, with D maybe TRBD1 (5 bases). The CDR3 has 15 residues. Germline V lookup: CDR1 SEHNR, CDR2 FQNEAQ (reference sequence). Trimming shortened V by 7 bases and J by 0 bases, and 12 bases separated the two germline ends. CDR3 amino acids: CASTSTAATNEKLFF. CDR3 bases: TGTGCCAGCACCTCGACAGCAGCAACTAATGAAAAACTGTTTTTT.

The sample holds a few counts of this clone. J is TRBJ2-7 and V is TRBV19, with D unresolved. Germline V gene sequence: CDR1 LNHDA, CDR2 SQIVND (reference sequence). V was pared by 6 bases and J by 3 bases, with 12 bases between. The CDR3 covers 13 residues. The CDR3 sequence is CASSFGFNYEQYF. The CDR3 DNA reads TGTGCCAGTAGCTTCGGGTTCAACTACGAGCAGTACTTC.